Following are 25 T cell receptor beta chains from one sample sequenced in a study of T cells in Graves' hyperthyroidism and ophthalmopathy. The source material, RNA transcripts, was used to amplify TCR beta CDR3 regions. HTBI primers were used for first-round RT-PCR of the TCR CDR3. TCRdb called the multiplex PCR reads again in MiXCR, with one record for every CDR3 protein. The table includes about half a million distinct CDR3 sequences, 20% to 25% detected once. Sequenced input: blood. These receptors came from a woman aged 65 to 85 with Graves' ophthalmopathy.

This clonotype was seen repeatedly, ten times or more. The chain recombines TRBV11-2 with TRBJ2-7; maybe TRBD2 (6 bases). The CDR3 runs to 17 residues. The germline V and J ends were trimmed by 4 bases and 0 bases, with 19 bases remaining between them. The germline V gene encodes CDR1 SGHAT and CDR2 FQNNGV. CDR3: CASSSRAGPPISYEQYF. In DNA, the CDR3 is TGTGCCAGCAGCTCCCGGGCGGGGCCGCCAATCTCCTACGAGCAGTACTTC.

This clonotype was found a few times. The V gene is TRBV14, the J gene TRBJ2-5; a weak D match, TRBD2 (7 bases). The CDR3 totals 17 residues. V was pared by 0 bases and J by 4 bases, with 18 bases between. Looked up from germline, CDR1 is SGHDN and CDR2 is FVKESK. CDR3 protein: CASSQDRRGGGRETQYF. The CDR3 nucleotides are TGTGCCAGCAGCCAAGATCGAAGAGGGGGGGGTCGAGAGACCCAGTACTTC.

This clonotype was found a few times. The genes are TRBV9 and TRBJ2-7; the match to TRBD2 covers 11 bases. With V trimmed by 2 bases and J by 4 bases, 2 bases remained unmatched. The CDR3 extends over 14 amino acids. The germline V gene encodes CDR1 SGDLS and CDR2 YYNGEE. CDR3 sequence: CASSVGLAEYEQYF. DNA for the CDR3: TGTGCCAGCAGCGTGGGACTAGCGGAGTACGAGCAGTACTTC.

This clonotype has a handful of counts. This sequence joins TRBV6-2 or TRBV6-3 and TRBJ1-2, with D possibly TRBD1 on 6 matching bases. CDR1 is MNHEY and CDR2 is SVGEGT in the germline V gene. Deletions cut 6 bases from V and 5 bases from J, with 13 bases between. The CDR3 length is 13 residues. The CDR3: CASSKDRLYGYTF. The CDR3 coding sequence is TGTGCCAGCAGCAAGGACAGACTGTATGGCTACACCTTC.

The V call is TRBV5-1, the J call TRBJ1-1; possibly TRBD1 for D (6 bases). Germline V lookup: CDR1 SGHRS, CDR2 YFSETQ. Trimming left V 2 bases short and J 3 bases short, with 14 bases between. This CDR3 has 15 amino acids. CDR3 sequence (DNA): TGCGCCAGCAGCTTTGGGATAGGGGGAGACACTGAAGCTTTCTTT. The encoded protein is CASSFGIGGDTEAFF.

The chain links TRBV20-1 to TRBJ1-5; 7 bases agree with TRBD1. Germline V gene data show CDR1 as DFQATT and CDR2 as SNEGSKA (reference sequence). The J segment lost 10 bases and the V segment lost 6 bases, leaving 9 bases of the junction unmatched. The CDR3 has 12 amino acids. The CDR3 DNA is TGCAGTGCCGCAGGGGGGTTGGAACCCCAGCATTTT. Translating it yields CSAAGGLEPQHF.

At least ten counts were recorded for this clonotype. The chain is built from TRBV5-1 and TRBJ1-1; 8 nucleotides line up with TRBD1. Germline-derived CDR1 and CDR2 are SGHRS and YFSETQ. V dropped 3 bases and J dropped 1; count of bases not matched to a gene: 5. The CDR3 covers 15 residues. In DNA, the CDR3 is TGCGCCAGCAGCTCTTTAGGGACAGGGAACACTGAAGCTTTCTTT. It codes for CASSSLGTGNTEAFF.

This clonotype was recorded many times. The chain recombines TRBV7-2 with TRBJ2-7, with D perhaps matching TRBD1 (6 bases). V was trimmed by 4 bases and J by 2 bases, leaving 15 bases between them. Germline lookup yields CDR1 SGHTA and CDR2 FQGNSA. This CDR3 is built from 15 residues. This chain's CDR3 is CASSSGTMDPYEQYF. The CDR3 DNA reads TGTGCCAGCAGCTCCGGGACAATGGACCCCTACGAGCAGTACTTC.

The table lists this clonotype with a few counts. The V gene is TRBV20-1, the J gene TRBJ2-1; 9 bases line up with TRBD2. The junction had 13 bases not matched to a gene; V was cut back by 2 bases and J by 8 bases. Germline V gene sequence: CDR1 DFQATT, CDR2 SNEGSKA (reference sequence). The CDR3 contains 16 residues. CDR3 amino acids: CSARSTEGLAGDEQFF. The CDR3, as DNA: TGCAGTGCTAGATCCACGGAGGGACTAGCAGGGGATGAGCAGTTCTTC.

This clonotype was counted a few times. V is TRBV20-1 and J is TRBJ2-3; 16 bases map to TRBD2. The CDR3 extends over 15 amino acids. Germline loops: CDR1 DFQATT, CDR2 SNEGSKA (reference sequence). V shed 7 bases and J 5 bases; nucleotides not matched to a gene: 6. The CDR3 protein is CSVPGLAGGRDTQYF. CDR3 bases: TGCAGTGTTCCGGGACTAGCGGGAGGGCGAGATACGCAGTATTTT.

There are a few counts of this clonotype. DNA of the CDR3: TGTGCCAGTCGGTTTTGGACAGGGGAGGAGGGAGCTTTCTTT. It yields the protein CASRFWTGEEGAFF. V is TRBV19 and J is TRBJ1-1; TRBD1 aligns across 9 bases. After removal of 8 bases from V and 10 bases from J, the junction contained 14 bases not matched to a gene. Per the germline V gene, CDR1 is LNHDA and CDR2 is SQIVND (reference sequence). The CDR3 runs to 14 residues.

This sequence joins TRBV19 and TRBJ1-2; 7 positions match TRBD1. Trimming took 4 bases from V and 5 from J; bases not matched to a gene: 7. The CDR3 sequence is 14 residues long. Germline CDR1 and CDR2: LNHDA and SQIVND (reference sequence). The CDR3 nucleotides read TGTGCCAGTAGTAGTGGGGCAGGGGGATATGGCTACACCTTC. Residues: CASSSGAGGYGYTF.

This clonotype was detected ten times or more. This rearrangement joins TRBV27 to TRBJ1-1; D gene unclear. Germline V gives CDR1 MNHEY, CDR2 SMNVEV (reference sequence). The CDR3 extends over 13 amino acids. V lost 4 bases and J lost 6, with 12 bases in between. The CDR3 nucleotides read TGTGCCAGCAGTTACCATCGACTGTCTGAAGCTTTCTTT. Its translation: CASSYHRLSEAFF.

The V gene is TRBV3-1, the J gene TRBJ1-2, with D possibly matching TRBD1 (5 bases). V lost 6 bases and J lost 8, with 19 bases in between. Germline values: CDR1 LGHDT, CDR2 YNNKEL (reference sequence). The CDR3 is 14 residues long. In DNA, the CDR3 is TGTGCCAGCAGGGCTCTAGGGGCGGAGCGGGGCTACACCTTC. Translating gives CASRALGAERGYTF.

The V and J genes are TRBV28 and TRBJ2-7, with 8 bases aligning to TRBD2. With V trimmed by 7 bases and J by 1 base, 9 bases remained unmatched. Germline CDR1 reads MDHEN; CDR2 reads SYDVKM. The CDR3 is 15 amino acids. The CDR3 spells CASIPPTGGSYEQYF. CDR3 nucleotides: TGTGCCAGCATCCCCCCCACGGGGGGGTCCTACGAGCAGTACTTC.

This clonotype came up a few times. The chain joins TRBV7-9 to TRBJ2-7; TRBD2 matches 8 bases. The CDR3 is 16 amino acids. V gave up 5 bases and J gave up 2 bases; unmatched junction bases: 11. CDR1 is SEHNR, CDR2 FQNEAQ, per germline (reference sequence). This chain's CDR3 is CASSTRTSRSTYEQYF. CDR3 nucleotides: TGTGCCAGCAGCACGCGGACTAGCAGATCAACCTACGAGCAGTACTTC.

This clonotype appeared a few times. The chain employs TRBV5-5 and TRBJ2-1, with TRBD2 identical over 11 bases. V was pared by 0 bases and J by 5 bases, with 4 bases of the junction left unmatched. CDR3 length equals 16 residues. Germline V gives CDR1 SGHKS, CDR2 YYEKEE (reference sequence). CDR3 protein: CASSLAVAGGDNEQFF. In DNA, the CDR3 is TGTGCCAGCAGCTTGGCCGTAGCGGGAGGGGACAATGAGCAGTTCTTC.

This clonotype was recorded a few times. The CDR3 is CASSAGTSGRNEQYF. The CDR3 nucleotides are TGTGCCAGCAGTGCCGGGACTAGCGGGAGGAACGAGCAGTACTTC. The rearrangement links TRBV27 to TRBJ2-7; TRBD2 agrees at 15 bases. Germline CDR1 is MNHEY and CDR2 is SMNVEV (reference sequence). This CDR3 has 15 amino acids. The V and J ends lost 5 bases and 5 bases, in that order; junction bases with no gene match: 4.

The sample holds one count of this clonotype. The chain couples TRBV4-1 to TRBJ2-5; 7 bases line up with TRBD2. This CDR3 comprises 14 residues. Germline V CDR1 and CDR2: MGHRA, YSYEKL. The trim removed 3 bases at V and 1 base at J, leaving 2 bases unmatched. CDR3 in DNA: TGCGCCAGCAGCCAGGGGACTATCCAAGAGACCCAGTACTTC. This translates into CASSQGTIQETQYF.

This sequence joins TRBV7-9 and TRBJ2-2; 7 bases are shared with TRBD1. The CDR3 runs 14 residues. CDR1 and CDR2 from the germline V gene are SEHNR and FQNEAQ (reference sequence). V gave up 11 bases and J gave up 4 bases; unmatched junction bases: 10. The DNA of the CDR3 is TGTGCCCCCCATGACAGGGCGAGCACCGGGGAGCTGTTTTTT. Translated, it gives CAPHDRASTGELFF. Looking up the rest from reference TRBV7-9 and TRBJ2-2 gives the full variable domain: DTGVSQNPRHKITKRGQNVTFRCDPISEHNRLYWYRQTLGQGPEFLTYFQNEAQLEKSRLLSDRFSAERPKGSFSTLEIQRTEQGDSAMYLCAPHDRASTGELFFGEGSRLTVL.

The J gene is TRBJ1-2, the V gene TRBV15; D remains ambiguous. The CDR3 runs to 14 residues. The V gene lost 6 bases and the J gene lost 0 bases, with 11 bases spanning the gap. The V gene's germline CDR1 is LNHNV and CDR2 YYDKDF (reference sequence). This CDR3 is CATSLRGTNYGYTF. The CDR3 DNA follows: TGTGCCACCAGTTTACGGGGTACTAACTATGGCTACACCTTC.

The chain carries TRBV7-9 and TRBJ1-1; 7 bases match TRBD1. The CDR3 runs to 16 residues. Unmatched junction bases numbered 11, after V lost 2 bases and J lost 5 bases. Per the germline V gene, CDR1 is SEHNR and CDR2 is FQNEAQ (reference sequence). CDR3: CASSLPTTRGWTEAFF. CDR3 DNA sequence: TGTGCCAGCAGCTTACCGACCACCAGGGGGTGGACTGAAGCTTTCTTT.

This clonotype was observed a handful of times. The chain carries TRBV7-9 and TRBJ2-3, with D tentatively TRBD1 (5 bases). The germline V gene encodes CDR1 SEHNR and CDR2 FQNEAQ (reference sequence). The CDR3 sequence is 16 residues long. V was cut by 2 bases and J by 5 bases, with 17 bases left in between. The CDR3 nucleotides read TGTGCCAGCAGCTTATGGCAGCTGATGGGGCAAGATACGCAGTATTTT. Its protein product is CASSLWQLMGQDTQYF.

At least ten counts were recorded for this clonotype. This rearrangement joins TRBV29-1 to TRBJ2-7, with 8 nucleotides matching TRBD2. The junction had 7 bases not matched to a gene; V was cut back by 0 bases and J by 0 bases. Germline CDR1 SQVTM, CDR2 ANQGSEA. This CDR3 is built from 16 residues. The CDR3 spells CSVEDQTSGPSYEQYF. The DNA for the CDR3 is TGCAGCGTTGAAGATCAAACTAGCGGACCCTCCTACGAGCAGTACTTC.

This chain joins TRBV12-5 and TRBJ2-1, with 10 bases identical to TRBD1. From germline, CDR1 is LGHNT and CDR2 FRNRAP. After removal of 5 bases from V and 15 bases from J, the junction contained 7 bases not matched to a gene. The CDR3 has 12 residues. The CDR3 spells CASGATGTGVFF. CDR3 DNA: TGTGCTAGTGGTGCAACCGGGACAGGGGTGTTCTTC. Looking up the rest from reference TRBV12-5 and TRBJ2-1 gives the full variable domain: DARVTQTPRHKVTEMGQEVTMRCQPILGHNTVFWYRQTMMQGLELLAYFRNRAPLDDSGMPKDRFSAEMPDATLATLKIQPSEPRDSAVYFCASGATGTGVFFGPGTRLTVL.